This T cell receptor beta chain came from a study of blood T cell repertoires in COVID-19. In the study overall: Samples of COVID-19 (acute and convalescent) were obtained from the United States, Italy and Spain. The cDNA or gDNA used as material had been derived from T cells, B-cell-depleted T cells, or PBMCs.

As processed by the authors: Amplification with reference gene primers provided the estimates of nucleated cell counts. Repertoires were generated with immunoSEQ multiplex PCR, while TCRdb's copy carries only in-frame clones and drops some. V and J calls and clone size follow that table, whereas D and trimming were derived from the DNA. The table includes 120,000 to 150,000 clones, about four fifths detected once. CDR3 length: 13 residues. Germline V lookup: CDR1 KGHDR, CDR2 SFDVKD. The V and J ends lost 1 base and 2 bases respectively, with 3 bases between them. This clonotype originated in a human donor in a cohort sampled during active COVID-19. Input material: peripheral blood. This chain uses TRBV24-1 with TRBJ2-3; D gene ambiguous. CDR3 sequence: CATSDFLTDTQYF. The CDR3 nucleotides read TGTGCCACCAGTGATTTCCTCACAGATACGCAGTATTTT.